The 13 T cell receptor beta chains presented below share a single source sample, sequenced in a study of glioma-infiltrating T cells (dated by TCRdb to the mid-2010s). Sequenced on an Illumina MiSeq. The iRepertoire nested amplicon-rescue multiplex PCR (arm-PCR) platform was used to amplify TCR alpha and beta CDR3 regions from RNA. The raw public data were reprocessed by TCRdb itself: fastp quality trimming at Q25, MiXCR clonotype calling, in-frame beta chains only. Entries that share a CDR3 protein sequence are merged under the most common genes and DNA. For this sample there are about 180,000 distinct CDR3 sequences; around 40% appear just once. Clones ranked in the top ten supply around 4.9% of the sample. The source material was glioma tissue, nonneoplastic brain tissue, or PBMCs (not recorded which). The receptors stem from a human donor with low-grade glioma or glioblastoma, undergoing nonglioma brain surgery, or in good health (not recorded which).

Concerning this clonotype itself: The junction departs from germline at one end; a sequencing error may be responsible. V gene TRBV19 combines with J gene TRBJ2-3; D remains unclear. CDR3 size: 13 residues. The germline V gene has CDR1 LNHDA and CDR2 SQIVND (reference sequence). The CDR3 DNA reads TGTTCCAGTAGTATCGACAGCACAGATACGCAGTATTTT. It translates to CSSSIDSTDTQYF.

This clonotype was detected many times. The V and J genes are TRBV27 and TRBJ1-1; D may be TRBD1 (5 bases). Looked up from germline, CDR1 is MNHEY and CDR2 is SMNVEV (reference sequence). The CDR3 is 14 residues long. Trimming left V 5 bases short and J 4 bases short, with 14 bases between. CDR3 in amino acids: CASSPRDGATEAFF. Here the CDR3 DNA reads TGTGCCAGCAGTCCTCGGGACGGGGCCACTGAAGCTTTCTTT.

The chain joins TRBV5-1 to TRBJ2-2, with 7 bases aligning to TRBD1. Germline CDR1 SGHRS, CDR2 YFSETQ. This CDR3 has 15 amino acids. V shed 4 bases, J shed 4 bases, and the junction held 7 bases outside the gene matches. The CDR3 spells CASSPRTGITGELFF. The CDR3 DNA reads TGCGCCAGCAGCCCGAGGACAGGAATCACCGGGGAGCTGTTTTTT.

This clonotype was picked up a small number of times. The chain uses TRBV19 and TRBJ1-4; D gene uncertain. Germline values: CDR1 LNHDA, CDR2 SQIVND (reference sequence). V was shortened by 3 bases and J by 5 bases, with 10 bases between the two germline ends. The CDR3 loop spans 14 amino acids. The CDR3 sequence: CASSMRQQNEKLFF. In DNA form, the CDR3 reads TGTGCCAGTAGTATGAGGCAGCAAAATGAAAAACTGTTTTTT.

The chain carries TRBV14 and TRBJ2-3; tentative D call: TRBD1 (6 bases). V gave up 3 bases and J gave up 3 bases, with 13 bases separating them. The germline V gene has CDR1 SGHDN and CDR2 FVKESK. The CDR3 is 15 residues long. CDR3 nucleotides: TGTGCCAGCAGCCAGATCCGACAGGAGACAGATACGCAGTATTTT. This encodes CASSQIRQETDTQYF.

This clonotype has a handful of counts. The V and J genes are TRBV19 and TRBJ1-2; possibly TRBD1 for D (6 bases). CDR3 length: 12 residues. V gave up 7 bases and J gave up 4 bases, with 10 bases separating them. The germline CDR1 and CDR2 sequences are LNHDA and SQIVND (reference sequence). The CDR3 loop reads CASKGTFYGYTF. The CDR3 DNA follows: TGTGCCAGTAAGGGGACATTCTATGGCTACACCTTC.

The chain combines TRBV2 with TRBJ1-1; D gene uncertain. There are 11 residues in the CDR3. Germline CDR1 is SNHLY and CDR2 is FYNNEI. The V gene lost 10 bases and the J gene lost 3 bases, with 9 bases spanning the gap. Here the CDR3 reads CAIKGYTEAFF. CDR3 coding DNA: TGTGCCATAAAAGGGTACACTGAAGCTTTCTTT.

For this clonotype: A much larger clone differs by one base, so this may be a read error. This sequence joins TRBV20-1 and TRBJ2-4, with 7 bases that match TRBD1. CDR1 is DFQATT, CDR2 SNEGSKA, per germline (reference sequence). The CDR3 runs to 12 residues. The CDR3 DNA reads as TGCAGTGCTACGGCTGGACAGGACCTTCACTACTTC. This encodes CSATAGQDLHYF.

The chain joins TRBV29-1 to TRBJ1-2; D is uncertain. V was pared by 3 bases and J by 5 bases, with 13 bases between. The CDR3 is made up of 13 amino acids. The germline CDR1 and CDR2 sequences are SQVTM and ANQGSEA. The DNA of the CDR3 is TGCAGCGTTGAGGAAGGAAACCGTTATGGCTACACCTTC. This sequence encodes CSVEEGNRYGYTF.

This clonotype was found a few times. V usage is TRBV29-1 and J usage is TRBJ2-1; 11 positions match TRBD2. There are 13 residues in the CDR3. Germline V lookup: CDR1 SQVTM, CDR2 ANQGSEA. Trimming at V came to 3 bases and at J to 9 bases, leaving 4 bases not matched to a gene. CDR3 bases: TGCAGCGTTGAGACTAGCGGGAACAGTGAGCAGTTCTTC. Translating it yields CSVETSGNSEQFF.

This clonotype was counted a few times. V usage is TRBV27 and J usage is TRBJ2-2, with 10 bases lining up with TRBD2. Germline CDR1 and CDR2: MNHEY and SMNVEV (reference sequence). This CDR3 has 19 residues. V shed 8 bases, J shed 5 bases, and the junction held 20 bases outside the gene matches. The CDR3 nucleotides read TGTGCCAGCCCGGGCAGCGGGAGGGCCTACACCCGAGGAACCGGGGAGCTGTTTTTT. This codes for CASPGSGRAYTRGTGELFF.

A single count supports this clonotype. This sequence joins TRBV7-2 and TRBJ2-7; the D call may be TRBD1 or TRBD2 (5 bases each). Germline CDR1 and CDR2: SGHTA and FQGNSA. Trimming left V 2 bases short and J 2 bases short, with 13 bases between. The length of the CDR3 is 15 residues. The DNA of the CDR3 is TGTGCCAGCAGCTTACAGACAGTGGGACCCTACGAGCAGTACTTC. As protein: CASSLQTVGPYEQYF.

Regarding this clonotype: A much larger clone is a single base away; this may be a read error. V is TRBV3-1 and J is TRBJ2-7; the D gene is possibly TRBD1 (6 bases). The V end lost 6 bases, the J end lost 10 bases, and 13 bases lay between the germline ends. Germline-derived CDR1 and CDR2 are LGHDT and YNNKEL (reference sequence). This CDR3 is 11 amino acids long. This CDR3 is CASSFRDNQYF. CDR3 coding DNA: TGTGCCAGCAGTTTCCGGGACAATCAGTACTTC.